This T cell receptor beta chain appears in the sequencing data of a study of blood T cells in healthy people across ages (dated by TCRdb to between 2015 and 2016). Turning to the overall study: Template switching captured roughly one uniquely barcoded TCR beta cDNA molecule per two T cells in model experiments. The study measured age-related changes in TCR beta repertoire diversity using deep sequencing normalized with unique cDNA molecular identifiers. Donors were grouped into four age groups: young (average approximately 16 years), middle-aged (39), aged (about 60) and long-lived (just over 80). Donors of different ages were randomly distributed across sequencing lanes to avoid experimental bias. Using the same blood draw, the study looked at two additional independent replicas of 1 million unique cDNA reads for two donors, one aged 18 to 29 and the other aged 80 or older. The investigation overall reported the following: The long-lived group showed more naive CD4+ T cells, fewer expanded clones and increased TCR diversity than the aged group, suggesting age selection. Because profiling used bulk unsorted PBMCs, naive and antigen-experienced compartments could not be compared conclusively. Donor CMV infection status was unknown, potentially confounding age-related changes in expanded clonotypes. As age increased, observed TCR beta diversity per million T cells dropped in a roughly linear way, and a significant reduction was already evident by age roughly 36. There was a strong correlation between observed TCR beta diversity and the percentage of naive T cells measured by flow cytometry. Estimates of total diversity from one million sequenced T cells were regarded as lower bounds and underestimates.

Systemically healthy Caucasian individuals from Russia, some 36 in total and aged about 6 to 100 years, were included as donors. Each donor gave ten milliliters of peripheral blood, collected into EDTA-treated Vacutainer tubes. Ficoll-Paque density-gradient centrifugation was used to isolate PBMCs, with at least 6.5 million per sample. Total RNA, at least 6 micrograms per sample, was extracted from PBMCs with Trizol reagent. For every donor, flow cytometry on a PBMC aliquot measured the percentage of naive CD45RAhigh/CD27high T cells. The receptor library was made with 5' RACE. TCRdb lists the instrument as Illumina HiSeq 2500. The second PCR ran for roughly 7 to 12 cycles and used a J-beta primer mix along with a sample-barcoded 5' primer. Each TCR beta cDNA molecule received a unique molecular identifier from a template-switch 5' adaptor carrying 12 random nucleotides. Each sample yielded at least 2.5 million CDR3-containing paired-end reads. First-strand cDNA synthesis was performed from all RNA using the Mint cDNA synthesis kit, with priming by a TRBC-specific oligonucleotide. Following uracil-DNA glycosylase treatment, all cDNA underwent a first 18-cycle PCR with the universal primers M1SS and BC2_uni_R. In the paper's pipeline: Each sample was normalized by randomly selecting 1 million high-quality reads, each carrying a distinct molecular identifier. Instead of being binned into consensus sequences, reads that shared molecular identifiers were thrown out. CDR3 identification, clonotype clustering and error correction used MiTCR with a Q25 quality threshold and the strictest error-elimination algorithm. A nonparametric unseen species model with Euler transformation was used to estimate a lower bound on total TCR beta diversity. TCRdb itself trimmed the public reads at Q25 with fastp, ran MiXCR and retained productive beta chains. Entries that share a CDR3 protein sequence are merged under the most common genes and DNA. TCRdb's processing, not the authors' own work, is the source of the V and J calls. The sample data list approximately 940,000 distinct CDR3 sequences, and approximately 49% of these were observed just once. The ten largest clones take up under 15% of the sample.

This clonotype was detected a few times. No cognate antigen has been identified for it. Base quality data are lacking; no much larger clone is found one base away. What was sequenced was blood. The clonotype originates from a man aged 25 to 45 in good health.

CDR3 protein: CASSQEDPRWGRSYEQYF. The DNA is as follows: TGCGCCAGCAGCCAAGAGGACCCGAGATGGGGACGCTCCTACGAGCAGTACTTC. The chain was built from TRBV4-1 and TRBJ2-7, with the D segment possibly TRBD1 or TRBD2, each aligning over 5 bases. The CDR3 runs 18 amino acids, cysteine and phenylalanine included. Solely the CDR3 DNA is kept, with 54 bases framed from the first base. The junction shows trimming of 0 bases on V and 0 bases on J, plus 18 bases between the germline ends. Sequences MGHRA (CDR1) and YSYEKL (CDR2) are obtained from the germline V gene.